This entry describes one T cell receptor (beta chain). This clonotype was observed many times. Its antigen is unknown. Base qualities are not provided; no much larger clone lies one nucleotide away. Library preparation employed 5' RACE. The sequencer listed for this sample is NextSeq 500. The TCR library protocol attached a unique molecular identifier to each TCR cDNA molecule to allow correction of PCR and sequencing errors. For the original study's pipeline: Decombinator tools were used for TCR identification, UMI-based error correction and CDR3 extraction. TCRs above a frequency of 2 per 1,000, corresponding to the top 1% of the tumor frequency distribution, were defined as expanded. Each repertoire was subsampled 100 times to 5,000 TCRs, after which Renyi diversity was computed with the R vegan package. CDR3 similarity networks were built from amino acid triplet string-kernel similarity, with CDR3s being connected when pairwise similarity was above 0.82. TCRdb reworked the public reads: Q25 trimming with fastp, MiXCR clone assembly, productive beta chains retained. Identical CDR3 proteins give one entry, which carries the most common genes and DNA. The V and J calls were determined by TCRdb, not by the authors. Counted in this sample were 75,000 or so distinct CDR3 sequences; under 8.5% of them appeared once. Roughly 6.4% of the sample lies in the top ten.

The sample's time point label is to be understood as: sample taken at primary tumor resection. Donors were about 70 patients with early-stage, untreated non-small cell lung cancer from the lung TRACERx cohort. TCR sequencing used whole RNA extracted from tumor and nontumor lung tissue, or from cryopreserved PBMC samples, without cell sorting. A patient was chosen for TCR sequencing only when enough RNA was available from at least two tumor regions. The sample is drawn from a study of spatial heterogeneity in lung cancer (dated by TCRdb to the late 2010s). For context, the study as a whole: Beta-chain transcripts were consistently detected in greater numbers than alpha-chain transcripts, which likely reflected higher beta-chain transcript abundance. In the raw uncorrected reads, each unique combination of TCR and UMI appeared more than ten times on average. At surgery, both alpha and beta chains were TCR-sequenced in 220 tumor regions, fewer than 85 matched nontumor lung samples and a few dozen PBMC samples. The study quantitatively compared TCR alpha and beta repertoires across multiple tumor regions, matched nontumor lung and blood in non-small cell lung cancer. The study linked features of the TCR repertoire to counts of nonsynonymous mutations, which were determined by whole-exome sequencing of tumor tissue.

V has 6 bases trimmed and J has 5 bases trimmed; junction bases matching no gene number 18. From cysteine to phenylalanine, the CDR3 is 18 amino acids long. The sequence is cut down to CDR3 DNA, 54 bases in frame from base 1. Via the germline V gene, CDR1 is SNHLY and CDR2 FYNNEI. Summary of the overall study and its limitations: Confirming at a functional level the hypothesis that regional TCRs recognize regional mutations was considered to require additional single-cell paired TCR alpha and beta sequencing. Ubiquitous expanded tumor TCRs were detected in blood more often at tumor resection than at routine follow-up.

The material was PBMCs, obtained at surgery. The source of this sequence is a male donor with early-stage non-small cell lung cancer. The rearranged segments are TRBV2 and TRBJ2-7; 11 bases in between match TRBD2. The DNA sequence is TGTGCCAGCAGCAAAACTAGCGGGAGTTCCGTTATAGGCCACGAGCAGTACTTC. The translation is CASSKTSGSSVIGHEQYF.